What follows describes a single T cell receptor beta chain. This sample was taken from a study of beta chain features in type 1 diabetes. At the level of the study: Cell yields, age and gender were similar between patients and healthy donors. The study examined some 110,000,000 sorted cells across all samples.

The study reverse transcribed the entire isolated RNA, so it sequenced expressed TCRB transcripts. Here immunoSEQ multiplex PCR was the method, and the copy in TCRdb shows in-frame clones only, minus some. The sample consists of roughly 610,000 clones, about 14% of them appearing once. The CDR3 runs to 14 residues. Germline V gene sequence: CDR1 MNHEY, CDR2 SMNVEV (reference sequence). Trimming took off 5 bases at V and 7 bases at J, with 17 bases between the two ends. J is TRBJ1-2 and V is TRBV27; no firm D call. This TCR derives from a man aged 18 to 30 in good health. The sequencing sample was made of naive CD4+ T cells from blood. The DNA for the CDR3 is TGTGCCAGCAGTCCGGACCGGAGCGTGAGTGGCTACACCTTC. Encoded protein: CASSPDRSVSGYTF.